A selection of T cell receptor beta chains follows, all from one sample in a study of cytomegalovirus exposure and HLA in healthy donors. Sequencing used immunoSEQ multiplex PCR; TCRdb keeps in-frame clones, though not all of them. The sample holds approximately 110,000 clones. Sequencing was carried out using PBMCs. The source is a man between 50 and 59 years old in good health and CMV-seronegative. CDR3s include the opening cysteine and the closing phenylalanine or tryptophan. A D gene is named only where the DNA matches it firmly.

D gene	V gene	J gene	CDR3 DNA	CDR3 protein
-	TRBV7-2	TRBJ1-1	TGTGCCAGCAGCTTAGAGGCACAGGGCGGGACTGAAGCTTTCTTT	CASSLEAQGGTEAFF
-	TRBV5-1	TRBJ2-7	TGCGCCAGCAGCTTGGAAATGAATCGGTACGAGCAGTACTTC	CASSLEMNRYEQYF
-	TRBV19	TRBJ1-6	TGTGCCAGTAGTATCGGAGGAGGGAATTCACCCCTCCACTTT	CASSIGGGNSPLHF
TRBD1	TRBV6-1	TRBJ2-7	TGTGCCACTAAACCACCGGGACAGTTTTACGAGCAGTACTTC	CATKPPGQFYEQYF
TRBD1	TRBV7-3	TRBJ2-6	TGTGCCAGCAGCTTACCAGGGGGATCTGGGGCCAACGTCCTGACTTTC	CASSLPGGSGANVLTF
-	TRBV2	TRBJ2-7	TGTGCCAGCAGGGGGTCCCCTAGCCGTGAGCAGTACTTC	CASRGSPSREQYF
TRBD1	TRBV7-9	TRBJ1-1	TGTGCCAGCAGCTTCGGGACAGGGGAGACTGAAGCTTTCTTT	CASSFGTGETEAFF
TRBD2	TRBV7-9	TRBJ2-5	TGTGCCAGCAGCTTAGGCCCCCGGACTAGCGCCAACCAAGAGACCCAGTACTTC	CASSLGPRTSANQETQYF
-	TRBV7-2	TRBJ2-7	TGTGCCAGCAGCCCTACCTCCTACGAGCAGTACTTC	CASSPTSYEQYF
-	TRBV5-6	TRBJ1-1	TGTGCCAGCAGCTTTAATTTTGGGGCGGACACTGAAGCTTTCTTT	CASSFNFGADTEAFF
-	TRBV2	TRBJ2-3	TGTGCCAGCGCGACAGGTCCTCCCACAGATACGCAGTATTTT	CASATGPPTDTQYF
TRBD1	TRBV2	TRBJ2-5	TGTGCCGCTCGGCGGGGACAGGGCATCCAAGAGACCCAGTACTTC	CAARRGQGIQETQYF
TRBD2	TRBV5-1	TRBJ2-1	TGCGCCAGCAGTTTAGGGACTAGCGGGAGTAGCGATGAGCAGTTCTTC	CASSLGTSGSSDEQFF
TRBD1	TRBV9	TRBJ1-2	TGTGCCAGCAGCGCCCCGACCGGACAGGCCGTCGCTGGCTACACCTTC	CASSAPTGQAVAGYTF
TRBD1	TRBV5-1	TRBJ2-1	TGCGCCAGCAGCCCCGGACAGGGGGCAAGGGAGCAGTTCTTC	CASSPGQGAREQFF
TRBD2	TRBV7-7	TRBJ2-2	TGTGCTAGCAGCCTTATAGCGGGTCCGACCGGGGAGCTGTTTTTT	CASSLIAGPTGELFF
-	TRBV7-9	TRBJ2-5	TGTGCCAGCAGCTTAGGCGGGGGCATTAGAATGGAGACCCAGTACTTC	CASSLGGGIRMETQYF
-	TRBV18	TRBJ1-5	TGTGCCAGCTCACCAACCCCCCGGAGCGCCTATAGCAATCAGCCCCAGCATTTT	CASSPTPRSAYSNQPQHF
-	TRBV2	TRBJ1-1	TGTGCCAGCAGGCGACAGGTTGGGGACACTGAAGCTTTCTTT	CASRRQVGDTEAFF
-	TRBV29-1	TRBJ1-2	TGCAGCGTACCGTCGGGCTATGGCTACACCTTC	CSVPSGYGYTF
-	TRBV10-3	TRBJ1-2	TGTGCCGCGGCGGGGGCGGACTATGGCTACACCTTC	CAAAGADYGYTF
-	TRBV25-1	TRBJ1-2	TGTGCCAGCAGTGAATTTGGGTCAGACAGTAACTATGGCTACACCTTC	CASSEFGSDSNYGYTF
-	TRBV10-3	TRBJ1-5	TGTGCCATCAGCGGGAAGGAGCCCCAGCATTTT	CAISGKEPQHF
-	TRBV27	TRBJ1-2	TGTGCCAGCAGTTTTGCGATGAGGAACTATGGCTACACCTTC	CASSFAMRNYGYTF
-	TRBV29-1	TRBJ2-1	TGCAGCGTATGGGGCGGGGTTACGTATGAGCAGTTCTTC	CSVWGGVTYEQFF
-	TRBV7-8	TRBJ2-1	TGTGCCAGCAGCTTTTATTACAATGAGCAGTTCTTC	CASSFYYNEQFF